This TCR beta chain was identified during a study of Graves' ophthalmopathy and Graves' hyperthyroidism. Ophthalmopathy-affected donors exhibited moderate-to-severe activity, CAS ≥3, NOSPECS ≥4, and duration under 3 months. Patients were left out if they had other autoimmune diseases, uncontrolled infections, pregnancy or lactation. Someone took the PBMCs out of approximately 9.2 ml of fresh peripheral blood. V was shortened by 2 bases and J by 0 bases, with 7 bases between the two germline ends. This CDR3 is 14 amino acids long. CDR1 is SGHVT and CDR2 is SQSDAQ in the germline V gene. Amplification from RNA transcripts yielded the TCR beta CDR3 regions. The workflow started with a first-round RT-PCR run with HTBI primers and then moved on to a second-round multiplex PCR. MiXCR, applied by TCRdb to the multiplex PCR reads, yields one record per CDR3 protein. The top ten clones hold about 9.3% of a sample with about 210,000 distinct CDR3 sequences, under 30% of them seen once.

This clonotype was found many times. Sequencing used peripheral blood. This rearrangement joins TRBV7-4 to TRBJ1-1; D is ambiguous. The clonotype originates from a man aged 45 to 65 with Graves' ophthalmopathy. DNA for the CDR3: TGTGCCAGCAGCTTACACACTTTGAACACTGAAGCTTTCTTT. Translation gives CASSLHTLNTEAFF.